This T cell receptor (beta chain) was documented in a study of blood T cells in healthy people across ages. PCR was performed a second time for about 6 to 11 cycles using a sample-barcoded 5' primer and a J-beta primer mix. Carrying 12 random nucleotides, a template-switch adaptor labeled each individual cDNA molecule. Every sample produced at least 2.5 million CDR3-containing paired-end reads. A single record per CDR3 protein comes from TCRdb applying MiXCR to the 5' RACE reads. This sample has 660,000 or so distinct CDR3 sequences; 58% occur once, and the top ten carry about two fifths. Healthy Russian Caucasian donors spanned ages roughly 6 to 100 years. Every participating donor contributed about 10 milliliters of peripheral blood through a draw. Germline assignment: CDR1 SGHTA and CDR2 FQGNSA. This CDR3 has 13 residues. Trimming left V 5 bases short and J 6 bases short, with 11 bases between.

The clonotype was recovered from a man aged 55 to 70 in good health. Sequences were obtained from blood. J is TRBJ2-1 and V is TRBV7-2, with D maybe TRBD1 (6 bases). The CDR3 DNA sequence: TGTGCCAGCAGCATCCGCAGGGGCAATGAGCAGTTCTTC. As protein: CASSIRRGNEQFF.